This TCR beta chain was found in a study of T-cell memory formation after mild COVID-19. A single record per CDR3 protein comes from TCRdb applying MiXCR to the 5' RACE reads. This sample has 170,000 or so distinct CDR3 sequences, with about a fifth found just once. Only a few counts were recorded for this clonotype. The antigen remains unidentified. General study results and limits: Clones which contracted sat mainly in CM and EM if CD4+, and in EMRA if CD8+.

The sequence was obtained from an adult woman who had mild COVID-19 (a few samples of this study predate the infection). Cell type and time point are not known. Sequencing was performed on PBMCs or a T cell subset sorted from them (not recorded which).

CDR3 sequence reads: CASSLFTGAKETQYF. In DNA form, the CDR3 reads TGCGCCAGCAGCTTGTTCACGGGGGCGAAGGAGACCCAGTACTTC. The chain uses TRBV5-1 and TRBJ2-5, with D perhaps TRBD1 or TRBD2 (6 bases each). The CDR3 contains 15 residues. The V and J ends lost 1 base and 5 bases respectively, with 15 bases between them. CDR1 and CDR2 (germline): SGHRS, YFSETQ. The complete variable domain, with remaining parts taken from reference TRBV5-1 and TRBJ2-5, reads KAGVTQTPRYLIKTRGQQVTLSCSPISGHRSVSWYQQTPGQGLQFLFEYFSETQRNKGNFPGRFSGRQFSNSRSEMNVSTLELGDSALYLCASSLFTGAKETQYFGPGTRLLVL.